This TCR beta chain was captured by sequencing in a study of cytomegalovirus exposure and HLA in healthy donors (dated by TCRdb to 2016 to 2017). About the full investigation: In an earlier analysis of fewer than 750 of the donors, about 260 Gb of sequence data and 90 million to 130 million unique TCR beta sequences from 150 million to 200 million T cells were reported. The study was designed to test whether signatures of past pathogen exposure could be identified by cataloging public T cell receptors. Rather than using new phenotypic data, the later analysis identified candidate immune exposures from TCR beta sequences and from how often those sequences occurred across donors. Donor age, sex, ethnicity and CMV serostatus were compiled together with the repertoire data. Among the approximately 420 genotyped donors, around 81% belonged to the genetic ancestry cluster associated with self-reported Caucasian donors. The study profiled the T cell repertoires of fewer than 850 subjects by immunosequencing and related them to cytomegalovirus serostatus. Across 300 to 400 genotyped donors of the cohort, an average of about 240,000 unique TCR beta nucleotide sequences per donor were sequenced, and roughly 17% of those sequences were non-productive. To study patterns of TCR occurrence, a later analysis re-analyzed previously published TCR beta repertoires from 700 or so donors and added high-resolution HLA genotyping. The number of donors typed differed by locus, with about 629-630 for A, B, C, DRB1 and DQB1, more than 500 for DQA1, about 610 for DPA1, and under 490 for DPB1. All discovery cohort repertoires had been generated on a single sequencing platform. A later genetic analysis used genome-wide SNP genotypes for about 60% of the roughly 700 donors, treating that subset as a discovery cohort. Both class I and class II loci were covered by HLA typing, at four-digit resolution. About 5 DR-DQ haplotypes were handled as single units for association and clustering, since linkage in the cohort was strong. In addition to the first cohort of hundreds of subjects, a separate validation cohort of 130 or so different subjects was used. In an earlier analysis of roughly 600 of the donors, high-throughput TCR beta sequencing was used to judge whether each TCR beta V gene segment behaved as functional or pseudogenic. About 320 gigabases of sequencing data and approximately 85 million unique TCR sequences were included in an early release covering roughly 700 HLA-typed donors. The study combined high-throughput TCR immunosequencing, statistical association of individual TCRs with disease status, and machine learning to predict cytomegalovirus infection status. The paper's findings and limits, for the study overall: The only immune exposure information available for the cohort was CMV serostatus. Linkage disequilibrium might explain the correlated functional status among segregating V segments, but an unknown experimental factor could not be ruled out. Sequencing depth was assumed to be roughly uniform across donors in the presence/absence analyses, though that assumption may not hold. Most TCR sequences were observed very rarely across donors, whereas some public TCRs were present in many individuals. According to a later analysis, most CMV-associated TCR beta chains appeared to be HLA-restricted, and the HLA associations seemed to be driven largely by CMV exposure. The study gave a list of 150 to 200 TCR beta chains associated with cytomegalovirus. According to a later analysis, parvovirus B19, influenza, CMV and Epstein-Barr virus appeared linked to several top co-occurrence clusters. In a later analysis, TCR association rates were found to vary across HLA loci, with the most associated TCRs seen for DRB1 alleles and the fewest for HLA-C alleles. In a later genetic analysis, a missense DCLRE1C variant was associated with V-gene and J-gene trimming of TCR beta chains, and the association was replicated in an independent cohort. A later genetic analysis reported fewer N-insertions in productive TCRs among donors in an Asian-associated ancestry cluster than the roughly 720-donor mean. In an earlier analysis of some 500 of the donors, most TCR beta V segments were observed in productive rearrangements about 90% or about 30% of the time, broadly matching IMGT annotations. Because HLA typing was missing for some donors at each locus, association tests included only the typed subset. In a later analysis, HLA-associated TCR beta chains showed more clonal expansion and lower generation probabilities than non-associated chains that were equally common. According to the authors, the approach could potentially be generalized to other disease states and immunological phenotypes. The sequencing pipeline was judged likely to have produced a cluster of highly shared sequence variants as a technical artifact. In a later analysis, 15,000 to 20,000 TCR beta sequences were associated with specific HLA alleles at a false discovery rate of 0.05. Cytomegalovirus status was reported to be diagnosed by the classifier with high specificity and sensitivity in both the original and validation cohorts. A few of the identified cytomegalovirus-associated TCR beta chains were confirmed in vitro to be specific for cytomegalovirus antigens. When HLA alleles, especially DR and DQ, strongly co-occurred, attributing TCR associations to individual alleles was difficult. Because counts were too low, around 17 rarely observed V segments, including chromosome 9 orphons, were left out of the earlier analysis of some 600 of the donors. This cohort had only TCR beta chains sequenced, and the lack of alpha or paired-chain data limited which features could be detected. A further reported finding was that TCR beta sequences accurately predicted the HLA-A and HLA-B alleles for most subjects in the first cohort. Some IMGT-functional V segments, including TRBV6-2 and TRBV6-3, could not be told apart with the 87-base-pair reads, so those segments were excluded.

Taken from the germline V gene, the CDR1 and CDR2 loops are SGHRS and YFSETQ. V loses 2 bases at its end and J loses 8 bases; junction bases beyond the gene matches: 13. From the cysteine through the phenylalanine, the CDR3 covers 16 amino acids. Here the CDR3 DNA is all that survives: 48 bases in frame from base 1. Preparation of the library involved the immunoSEQ multiplex PCR assay. For the multiplex PCR, a mixture combining 60 forward primers for TCR Vbeta segments and 13 reverse primers for TCR Jbeta segments was used. A multiplex PCR assay on genomic DNA amplified the CDR3 region of rearranged TCR beta genes. The amplified TCR beta libraries were sequenced on the Illumina HiSeq System as 87-base-pair reads. Per the authors' processing: A later analysis tallied 75 million to 95 million unique TCR beta chains across the roughly 610 repertoires, and approximately 11 million of those chains were shared by two or more donors. Raw reads were error-corrected and collapsed into unique sequences with a nearest-neighbor algorithm that merged closely related sequences to remove PCR and sequencing errors. To assign V, D and J gene segments, CDR3 sequences were aligned to IMGT reference sequences. For a sequence to be retained, a match of at least six nucleotides was required to both a V gene segment and a J gene segment. A rearrangement counted as productive if the CDR3 had no stop codons and remained in frame with V and J, and every other rearrangement counted as non-productive. Following IMGT convention, CDR3 was defined as the stretch from the second conserved V-encoded cysteine to the conserved J-encoded phenylalanine. The earlier analysis of fewer than 700 of the donors excluded sequences that lacked an unambiguous match to a single V gene segment. An earlier analysis of fewer than 650 of the donors classified V segments as functional when productive rearrangements were above 56.7% and as segregating when the standard deviation between donors was above 5%. A statistical classification framework was built to diagnose cytomegalovirus status from the catalog of TCR beta chain sequences. A later analysis assigned V and J genes by comparing TCR nucleotide sequences with IMGT/GENE-DB human TR gene sequences. A later analysis assigned CDR3 sequences and most-parsimonious VDJ recombination scenarios with the TCRdist pipeline. In a later analysis, each TCR beta chain was defined by its CDR3 amino acid sequence together with its V-gene family, and reads lacking a unique V-gene family were excluded. A later analysis removed several hundred highly shared, low-generation-probability nucleotide sequences to deal with suspected cross-contamination and a sequencing artifact. For each public chain, a later analysis derived a clonal expansion index from normalized ranks of inferred template counts within each repertoire. In a later analysis, generation probabilities were computed using a VDJ recombination model fitted to out-of-frame rearrangements, and the results were checked against IGoR. Hypergeometric tests were used in a later analysis to score TCR-TCR, TCR-HLA and TCR-CMV co-occurrence, with a repertoire-size bias correction applied to the TCR pairs. False discovery rates were estimated in a later analysis by permuting HLA or CMV assignments 20 times. In a later analysis, co-occurring TCRs were grouped using DBSCAN, and TCRdist sequence similarity was added for clustering within HLA-allele-positive subsets. For co-occurrence clustering, repertoires with fewer than 30,000 or more than 120,000 public chains were excluded, along with 4 to 6 repertoires with anomalous nucleotide sharing. This immuneACCESS table, as held by TCRdb, lists in-frame sequences with V and J called but not all clones. Of the missing ones, under half trace to an unresolved V gene in checked studies; the others have no known cause. V, J and clone size are those of that table, while D and trimming were read from the DNA. For this sample, the table gives about 110,000 clones. The ten most abundant clones make up around 0.6% of the sample.

Turning to this clone: Its antigen is currently not known.

The cohort consisted of some 670 healthy bone marrow donors. At the time of sampling, all cohort members were nominally healthy, though unrecorded immune exposures were likely present. The donor was CMV seronegative and belonged to the group of several hundred seronegative cohort members. A peripheral blood sample was collected from each donor, and TCR beta sequencing was performed on peripheral blood mononuclear cells. Genomic DNA extraction from the blood cell samples was performed with the Qiagen DNeasy Blood Extraction Kit. The sequence is built from TRBV5-1 and TRBJ1-2, with 9 central nucleotides matching TRBD1. This TCR was sampled from a man aged 45-65 years in good health and CMV-seronegative. The specimen sequenced was PBMCs. Read as DNA, the sequence is TGCGCCAGCAGCTTTTCGGGACAGGGTTATGCCTTCGGCTACACCTTC. Its translation is CASSFSGQGYAFGYTF. The entire variable domain, with the stretches around the CDR3 drawn from the reference TRBV5-1 and TRBJ1-2 proteins, is KAGVTQTPRYLIKTRGQQVTLSCSPISGHRSVSWYQQTPGQGLQFLFEYFSETQRNKGNFPGRFSGRQFSNSRSEMNVSTLELGDSALYLCASSFSGQGYAFGYTFGSGTRLTVV.